These 27 T cell receptor beta chains were all obtained from the same sample, sequenced in a study of blood T cells in healthy people across ages. A second PCR, run for about 7 to 12 cycles, used a sample-barcoded 5' primer plus a J-beta primer mix. A single record per CDR3 protein comes from TCRdb applying MiXCR to the 5' RACE reads. Altogether under 1,100,000 distinct CDR3 sequences are present, about 25% being singletons, with the ten largest covering about 0.72%. These sequences were also reported in another study, on T cells of mothers and their children.

The sample taken for sequencing was blood. The receptors were sampled from a girl aged 2 to 10 in good health.

The V gene is TRBV7-3, the J gene TRBJ2-1; D possibly corresponds to TRBD2 (7 bases). V was trimmed by 1 base and J by 7 bases, leaving 14 bases between them. CDR1 is SGHTA, CDR2 FQGTGA, per germline. CDR3 size: 15 residues. The CDR3: CASSLMGGRANEQFF. The CDR3 DNA reads as TGTGCCAGCAGCTTAATGGGGGGGCGGGCGAATGAGCAGTTCTTC.

The chain couples TRBV4-1 to TRBJ1-1; a weak D match, TRBD1 (5 bases). The CDR3 contains 13 residues. The V and J ends lost 4 bases and 7 bases respectively, with 13 bases between them. Germline V gene sequence: CDR1 MGHRA, CDR2 YSYEKL. Written as DNA, the CDR3 is TGCGCCAGCAGCCCCGGGACGGGTTATGAAGCTTTCTTT. Protein sequence: CASSPGTGYEAFF.

Here the CDR3 DNA reads TGTGCCAGCAGCCTTCAGGCCGGGGAGCTGTTTTTT. Residues: CASSLQAGELFF. The V call is TRBV11-2, the J call TRBJ2-2; no reliable D call. The germline V and J ends were trimmed by 5 bases and 6 bases, with 7 bases remaining between them. The germline V gene encodes CDR1 SGHAT and CDR2 FQNNGV. There are 12 residues in the CDR3.

This clonotype was seen only a few times. The J gene is TRBJ2-2, the V gene TRBV13, with TRBD1 as a possible D gene (6 bases). The germline V and J ends were trimmed by 4 bases and 6 bases, with 12 bases remaining between them. Per the germline V gene, CDR1 is PRHDT and CDR2 is FYEKMQ (reference sequence). The CDR3 consists of 14 residues. The CDR3 nucleotides read TGTGCCAGCAGCTACCCGGGACACTCCGGGGAGCTGTTTTTT. It encodes CASSYPGHSGELFF.

The rearrangement links TRBV7-9 to TRBJ2-1; D uncertain. Trimming pared 3 bases from V and 8 bases from J, leaving 20 bases between. CDR1 is SEHNR and CDR2 is FQNEAQ in the germline V gene (reference sequence). CDR3 length equals 16 residues. CDR3 DNA: TGTGCCAGCAGCTTCGTCACTCAAGGGTTACTGGATGAGCAGTTCTTC. It yields the protein CASSFVTQGLLDEQFF.

The V call is TRBV21-1, the J call TRBJ2-7. TRBV21-1 is deemed a pseudogene. The CDR3 spans 13 residues. The CDR3 region has the DNA TGTGCCAGCAGCAAAATTTGGGACTACGAGCAGTACTTC. Protein: CASSKIWDYEQYF.

This clonotype was found a few times. The V and J genes are TRBV29-1 and TRBJ2-1; D is possibly TRBD2 (6 bases). CDR1 and CDR2 from the germline V gene are SQVTM and ANQGSEA. V was clipped by 6 bases and J by 3 bases, with 21 bases between them. The CDR3 is 16 residues long. The CDR3 sequence is CSVGGLLPDHYNEQFF. For the CDR3, the DNA is TGCAGCGTGGGAGGACTCCTACCAGACCACTACAATGAGCAGTTCTTC.

The chain couples TRBV29-1 to TRBJ2-1; D ambiguous. Germline values: CDR1 SQVTM, CDR2 ANQGSEA. V dropped 0 bases and J dropped 4 bases, with 10 bases sitting between them. CDR3 length: 14 amino acids. The DNA for the CDR3 is TGCAGCGTTGAAGAGAGGTTTGGATACAATGAGCAGTTCTTC. It translates to CSVEERFGYNEQFF.

V usage is TRBV20-1 and J usage is TRBJ2-5; maybe TRBD1 (7 bases). Germline loops: CDR1 DFQATT, CDR2 SNEGSKA (reference sequence). Trimming cost V 0 bases and J 6 bases, with 17 bases left between them. This CDR3 spans 15 amino acids. The CDR3 nucleotides are TGCAGTGCTAGAGATGGGGGCGGGGACAGTAAGACCCAGTACTTC. Its protein product is CSARDGGGDSKTQYF.

The chain uses TRBV29-1 and TRBJ2-7; 9 nucleotides line up with TRBD1. The CDR3 extends over 14 amino acids. Germline loops: CDR1 SQVTM, CDR2 ANQGSEA. V lost 6 bases to trimming and J lost 7 bases; unmatched junction nucleotides: 13. CDR3 sequence: CSVGSRTGALEQYF. DNA of the CDR3: TGCAGCGTGGGATCTAGGACAGGGGCGTTGGAGCAGTACTTC.

This clonotype turned up a few times. The chain joins TRBV29-1 to TRBJ2-1; weak D call: TRBD2 (7 bases). In germline, CDR1 is SQVTM, CDR2 ANQGSEA. V was trimmed by 5 bases and J by 4 bases, leaving 18 bases between them. The CDR3 loop spans 15 amino acids. CDR3 sequence: CSVRDGRDIYNEQFF. CDR3 nucleotides: TGCAGCGTTAGGGATGGGAGGGACATATACAATGAGCAGTTCTTC.

The chain couples TRBV20-1 to TRBJ2-4, with TRBD2 matching 8 bases. This CDR3 comprises 15 residues. Germline V gene lookup returns CDR1 DFQATT and CDR2 SNEGSKA (reference sequence). The junction had 11 bases not matched to a gene; V was cut back by 5 bases and J by 5 bases. CDR3 sequence: CSALTGRGVENIQYF. The CDR3 nucleotides read TGCAGTGCTCTGACCGGGAGGGGGGTCGAAAACATTCAGTACTTC.

This chain links TRBV15 with TRBJ1-2, with 7 bases fitting TRBD1. Germline loops: CDR1 LNHNV, CDR2 YYDKDF (reference sequence). CDR3 length equals 15 residues. J was trimmed by 7 bases and V by 5 bases; bases with no gene match: 13. CDR3 residues: CATSFSRQGGTGYTF. The CDR3 DNA reads TGTGCCACCAGCTTCTCCCGACAGGGAGGGACTGGCTACACCTTC.

J is TRBJ1-3 and V is TRBV20-1; no clear D. Trimming shortened V by 0 bases and J by 6 bases, and 12 bases separated the two germline ends. This CDR3 is 14 amino acids long. Looked up from germline, CDR1 is DFQATT and CDR2 is SNEGSKA (reference sequence). The CDR3 DNA sequence: TGCAGTGCTAGAGATGGGGTGATTAAAAACACCATATATTTT. Protein product: CSARDGVIKNTIYF.

This clonotype was picked up a small number of times. The chain has TRBV7-9 and TRBJ2-7, with 7 bases that match TRBD2. This CDR3 has 15 residues. J gave up 3 bases and V 5 bases, and 10 bases lay outside the gene matches. From germline, CDR1 is SEHNR and CDR2 FQNEAQ (reference sequence). The CDR3 bases are TGTGCCAGCAGCCCCGAGGACCGGGACTACTACGAGCAGTACTTC. Residues: CASSPEDRDYYEQYF.

This clonotype was observed a handful of times. The rearrangement uses TRBV15 and TRBJ2-7, with TRBD1 matching over 9 bases. Germline V lookup: CDR1 LNHNV, CDR2 YYDKDF (reference sequence). Trimming at V came to 1 base and at J to 4 bases, leaving 5 bases not matched to a gene. This CDR3 has 15 amino acids. The CDR3 is CATSRGTGAGYEQYF. The CDR3 DNA is TGTGCCACCAGCAGAGGGACAGGGGCGGGGTACGAGCAGTACTTC.

This clonotype has just a few counts. The V gene is TRBV4-2, the J gene TRBJ2-1; D may be TRBD2 (6 bases). Near its end, the DNA agrees better with TRBJ2-7, so the J call may be wrong. The CDR3 spans 14 residues. CDR1 LGHNA and CDR2 YNFKEQ come from the germline V gene. For the CDR3, the DNA is TGTGCCAGCAGCCAGTGGCGCGGGACCTACGAGCAGTACTTC. Its protein is CASSQWRGTYEQYF.

The sample holds a few counts of this clonotype. At one of its ends the junction is not consistent with the germline gene, which may arise from a read error. This sequence joins TRBV5-5 and TRBJ2-7; D ambiguous. This CDR3 contains 14 residues. Germline V gene sequence: CDR1 SGHKS, CDR2 YYEKEE (reference sequence). The CDR3 DNA reads TGTGCCAGCAGCTTGAACACCGTCTCCTACGGGCAGTACTTC. Translating gives CASSLNTVSYGQYF.

The chain couples TRBV7-6 to TRBJ1-2; 7 bases agree with TRBD1. This CDR3 is built from 12 residues. Per germline, CDR1 SGHVS and CDR2 FNYEAQ. Losses at the gene ends were 5 bases for V and 9 bases for J; bases not matched to a gene: 6. CDR3 in amino acids: CASSPDRVSYTF. DNA for the CDR3: TGTGCCAGCAGCCCCGACAGGGTTAGCTACACCTTC.

Comment on this clonotype: A much larger clone is a single base away; this may be a read error. The chain is built from TRBV20-1 and TRBJ2-5; tentatively, D is TRBD2 (6 bases). Looked up from germline, CDR1 is DFQATT and CDR2 is SNEGSKA (reference sequence). The CDR3 loop spans 13 amino acids. This CDR3 reads CSASGSNKETRYF. CDR3 nucleotide sequence: TGCAGTGCTAGCGGGAGTAATAAAGAGACCCGGTACTTC.

In its sample, this clonotype was seen a few times. This chain links TRBV10-2 with TRBJ1-1; D is uncertain. Germline lookup yields CDR1 WSHSY and CDR2 SAAADI. CDR3 length: 15 amino acids. V lost 0 bases and J lost 1, with 9 bases in between. CDR3: CASSESGWENTEAFF. In DNA form, the CDR3 reads TGCGCCAGCAGTGAGTCAGGGTGGGAGAACACTGAAGCTTTCTTT.

This chain's CDR3 is CASSFGKGGQPQHF. The CDR3 region has the DNA TGTGCCAGCAGTTTTGGCAAAGGGGGGCAGCCCCAGCATTTT. The rearrangement uses TRBV12-3 or TRBV12-4 and TRBJ1-5; D is possibly TRBD1 (6 bases). The CDR3 consists of 14 residues. V was pared by 3 bases and J by 7 bases, with 13 bases between.

This chain joins TRBV29-1 and TRBJ2-1, with D perhaps matching TRBD2 (6 bases). Trimming took 3 bases from V and 1 from J, leaving 19 bases between them. The CDR3 contains 17 residues. The germline V gene encodes CDR1 SQVTM and CDR2 ANQGSEA. In nucleotides, the CDR3 is TGCAGCGTTGAGATATGGAGTGGAGGGTTATCCTACAATGAGCAGTTCTTC. Translated, it gives CSVEIWSGGLSYNEQFF.

J is TRBJ2-7 and V is TRBV29-1; D possibly corresponds to TRBD1 (6 bases). Trimming cost V 4 bases and J 4 bases, with 14 bases left between them. The CDR3 covers 13 residues. The V gene's germline CDR1 is SQVTM and CDR2 ANQGSEA. CDR3 residues: CSVVRPGEYEQYF. As DNA, the CDR3 is TGCAGCGTTGTACGGCCAGGGGAATACGAGCAGTACTTC.

This chain joins TRBV29-1 and TRBJ2-1; D not certain. The length of the CDR3 is 16 residues. Germline-derived CDR1 and CDR2 are SQVTM and ANQGSEA. The V gene lost 4 bases and the J gene lost 0 bases, with 16 bases spanning the gap. CDR3 sequence reads: CSVVGKGNYSYNEQFF. CDR3 DNA sequence: TGCAGCGTTGTGGGAAAGGGCAACTACTCCTACAATGAGCAGTTCTTC.

There are a few counts of this clonotype. V and J are TRBV7-2 and TRBJ2-5; the D is unclear. V lost 2 bases and J 4 bases, leaving 8 bases between the germline ends. CDR1 and CDR2 from the germline V gene are SGHTA and FQGNSA. The CDR3 loop spans 13 amino acids. CDR3 residues: CASSLRAPETQYF. Written as DNA, the CDR3 is TGTGCCAGCAGCTTAAGGGCCCCAGAGACCCAGTACTTC. The complete variable domain, with remaining parts taken from reference TRBV7-2 and TRBJ2-5, reads GAGVSQSPSNKVTEKGKDVELRCDPISGHTALYWYRQSLGQGLEFLIYFQGNSAPDKSGLPSDRFSAERTGGSVSTLTIQRTQQEDSAVYLCASSLRAPETQYFGPGTRLLVL.

The chain has TRBV3-1 and TRBJ2-7; D not certain. Per the germline V gene, CDR1 is LGHDT and CDR2 is YNNKEL (reference sequence). This CDR3 has 14 amino acids. V was clipped by 4 bases and J by 5 bases, with 15 bases between them. As DNA, the CDR3 is TGTGCCAGCAGCCCGTCGGGTTTTACCCACGAGCAGTACTTC. Encoded protein: CASSPSGFTHEQYF.